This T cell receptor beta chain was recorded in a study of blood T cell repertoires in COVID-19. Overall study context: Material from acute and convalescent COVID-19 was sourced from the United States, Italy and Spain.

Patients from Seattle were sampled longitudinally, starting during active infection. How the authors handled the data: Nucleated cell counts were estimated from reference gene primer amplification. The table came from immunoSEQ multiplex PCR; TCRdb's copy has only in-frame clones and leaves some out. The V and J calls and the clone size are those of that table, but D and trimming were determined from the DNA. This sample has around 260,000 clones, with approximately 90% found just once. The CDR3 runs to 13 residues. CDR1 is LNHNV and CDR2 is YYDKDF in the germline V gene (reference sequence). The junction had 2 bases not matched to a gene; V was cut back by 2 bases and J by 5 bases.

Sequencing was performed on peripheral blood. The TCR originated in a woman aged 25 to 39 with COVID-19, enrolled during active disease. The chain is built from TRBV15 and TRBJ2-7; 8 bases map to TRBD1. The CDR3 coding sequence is TGTGCCACCAGCAGATACAGGGGGGACGAGCAGTACTTC. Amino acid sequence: CATSRYRGDEQYF.